Following are 2 T cell receptor beta chains from one sample sequenced in a study of T cell responses to AZD1222 COVID-19 vaccine. Assay used: immunoSEQ multiplex PCR; TCRdb lists only in-frame clones, some missing. Among over 50,000 clones, around 85% were seen once, and the ten largest hold roughly a quarter. The sequencing here drew on peripheral blood, taken on day 0 of AZD1222 vaccination. The source of these receptors is an adult in good health.

The gene calls are TRBV20-1 and TRBJ2-5; the D is unclear. The CDR3 is 16 amino acids. Germline values: CDR1 DFQATT, CDR2 SNEGSKA (reference sequence). The V gene lost 3 bases and the J gene lost 5 bases, with 22 bases spanning the gap. The CDR3 nucleotides are TGCAGTGCTAGTGACCCGGGCAACACCTGGGCCGAGACCCAGTACTTC. Translating gives CSASDPGNTWAETQYF.

The chain is built from TRBV7-2 and TRBJ1-2; 9 bases align to TRBD1. Germline-derived CDR1 and CDR2 are SGHTA and FQGNSA. V gave up 4 bases and J gave up 4 bases; unmatched junction bases: 7. This CDR3 spans 15 amino acids. The CDR3 nucleotides are TGTGCCAGCAGCTCCCGGGACAGGGAAGTCTATGGCTACACCTTC. Protein sequence: CASSSRDREVYGYTF.